This T cell receptor beta chain stems from a study of shared clonotypes between healthy human individuals. The assay was immunoSEQ multiplex PCR, and TCRdb's table has in-frame clones only and misses some. The sample carries 640,000 or so clones, 60% to 80% recorded once. Study-wide results and caveats: Memory subsets generally showed smaller estimated richness than naive subsets did.

Points on this clone: Its cognate antigen is unknown.

Germline CDR1 is GTSNPN and CDR2 is SVGIG (reference sequence). The CDR3 spans 13 residues. The sequenced sample was memory CD4+ T cells sorted from blood. Subset here: CD45RA-negative fraction. The J gene is TRBJ2-7, the V gene TRBV30, with D perhaps being TRBD1 or TRBD2 (5 bases each). The receptor's source is a woman younger than 45 in good health. The CDR3 DNA follows: TGTGCAACCCGGGGCGGTTACTCCTACGAGCAGTACTTC. This codes for CATRGGYSYEQYF.